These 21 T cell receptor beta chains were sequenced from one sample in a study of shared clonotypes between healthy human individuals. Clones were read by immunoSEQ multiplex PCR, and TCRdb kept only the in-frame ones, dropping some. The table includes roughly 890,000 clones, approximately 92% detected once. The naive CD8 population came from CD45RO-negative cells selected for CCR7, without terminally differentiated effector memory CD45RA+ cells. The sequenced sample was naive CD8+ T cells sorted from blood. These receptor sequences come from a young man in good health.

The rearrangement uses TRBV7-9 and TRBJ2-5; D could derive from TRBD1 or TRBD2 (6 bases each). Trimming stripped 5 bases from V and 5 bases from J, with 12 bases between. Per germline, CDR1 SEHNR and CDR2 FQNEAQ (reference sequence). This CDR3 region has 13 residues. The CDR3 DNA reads TGTGCCAGCAGCCGAGGGGGGTTGGAGACCCAGTACTTC. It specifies CASSRGGLETQYF. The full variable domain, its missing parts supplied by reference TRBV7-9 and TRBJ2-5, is DTGVSQNPRHKITKRGQNVTFRCDPISEHNRLYWYRQTLGQGPEFLTYFQNEAQLEKSRLLSDRFSAERPKGSFSTLEIQRTEQGDSAMYLCASSRGGLETQYFGPGTRLLVL.

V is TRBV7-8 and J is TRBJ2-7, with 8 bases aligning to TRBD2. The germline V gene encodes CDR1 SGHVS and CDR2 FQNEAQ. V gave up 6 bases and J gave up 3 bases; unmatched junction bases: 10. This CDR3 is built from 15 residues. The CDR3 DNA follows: TGTGCCAGCAGTCAAGCGGGAGTCTTGCTCTACGAGCAGTACTTC. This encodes CASSQAGVLLYEQYF.

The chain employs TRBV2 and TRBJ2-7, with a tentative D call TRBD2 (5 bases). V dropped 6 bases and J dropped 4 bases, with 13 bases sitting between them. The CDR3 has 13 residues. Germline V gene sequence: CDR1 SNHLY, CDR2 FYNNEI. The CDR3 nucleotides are TGTGCCAGCAGGGGATTACTAGGGTACGAGCAGTACTTC. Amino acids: CASRGLLGYEQYF.

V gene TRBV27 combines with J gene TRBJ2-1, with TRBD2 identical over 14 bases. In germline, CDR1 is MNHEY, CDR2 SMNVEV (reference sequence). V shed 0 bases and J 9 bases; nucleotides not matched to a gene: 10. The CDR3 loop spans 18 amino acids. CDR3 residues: CASSLSQPGLAGACEQFF. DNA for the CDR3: TGTGCCAGCAGTTTATCGCAACCGGGACTAGCGGGAGCTTGTGAGCAGTTCTTC.

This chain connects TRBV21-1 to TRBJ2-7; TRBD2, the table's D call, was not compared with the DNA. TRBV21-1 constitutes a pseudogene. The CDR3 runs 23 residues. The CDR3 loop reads CASSKIPTSGRAPPPGLTYEQYF. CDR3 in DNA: TGTGCCAGCAGCAAAATCCCGACTAGCGGGAGGGCCCCACCGCCAGGATTAACCTACGAGCAGTACTTC.

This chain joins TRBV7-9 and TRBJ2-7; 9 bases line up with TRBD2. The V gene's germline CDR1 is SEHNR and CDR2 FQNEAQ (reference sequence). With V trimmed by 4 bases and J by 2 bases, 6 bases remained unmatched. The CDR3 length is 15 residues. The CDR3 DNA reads TGTGCCAGCAGCTCCATAGCGGGAGCGCCCTACGAGCAGTACTTC. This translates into CASSSIAGAPYEQYF.

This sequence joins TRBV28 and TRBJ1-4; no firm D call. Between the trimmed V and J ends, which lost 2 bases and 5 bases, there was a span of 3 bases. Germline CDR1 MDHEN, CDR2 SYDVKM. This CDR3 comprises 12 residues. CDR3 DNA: TGTGCCAGCAGTTTACCAAATGAAAAACTGTTTTTT. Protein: CASSLPNEKLFF.

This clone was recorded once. The CDR3 region is CASSPVGQTTETQYF. The CDR3 region has the DNA TGTGCCAGCAGCCCAGTGGGACAGACCACAGAGACCCAGTACTTC. The chain couples TRBV7-9 to TRBJ2-5, with 7 bases matching TRBD1. V dropped 5 bases and J dropped 4; count of bases not matched to a gene: 10. Germline assignment: CDR1 SEHNR and CDR2 FQNEAQ (reference sequence). This CDR3 contains 15 residues.

CDR3 nucleotides: TGTGCCAGCAGTGAGTCCCAGCTAGCGGTTCAAGAGACCCAGTACTTC. Translating it yields CASSESQLAVQETQYF. The chain is built from TRBV2 and TRBJ2-5, with 7 bases matching TRBD2. From germline, CDR1 is SNHLY and CDR2 FYNNEI. Germline trimming cut 3 bases from V and 2 bases from J; bases unmatched to any gene: 9. CDR3 length: 16 residues.

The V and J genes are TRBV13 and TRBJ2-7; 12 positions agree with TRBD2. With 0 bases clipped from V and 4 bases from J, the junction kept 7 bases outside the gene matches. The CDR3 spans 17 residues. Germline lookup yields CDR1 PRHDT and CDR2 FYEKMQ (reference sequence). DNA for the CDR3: TGTGCCAGCAGCTTAGGGTCTAGCGGGAGGGCCGGGTACGAGCAGTACTTC. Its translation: CASSLGSSGRAGYEQYF. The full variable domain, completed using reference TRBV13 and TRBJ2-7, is AAGVIQSPRHLIKEKRETATLKCYPIPRHDTVYWYQQGPGQDPQFLISFYEKMQSDKGSIPDRFSAQQFSDYHSELNMSSLELGDSALYFCASSLGSSGRAGYEQYFGPGTRLTVT.

The CDR3 sequence is CASSQITSGSSNSYNEQFF. In DNA, the CDR3 is TGCGCCAGCAGCCAAATTACTAGCGGGAGTTCAAACTCCTACAATGAGCAGTTCTTC. The chain recombines TRBV4-1 with TRBJ2-1; 11 bases fit TRBD2. V lost 2 bases to trimming and J lost 0 bases; unmatched junction nucleotides: 9. The CDR3 is 19 residues long. Germline CDR1 and CDR2: MGHRA and YSYEKL.

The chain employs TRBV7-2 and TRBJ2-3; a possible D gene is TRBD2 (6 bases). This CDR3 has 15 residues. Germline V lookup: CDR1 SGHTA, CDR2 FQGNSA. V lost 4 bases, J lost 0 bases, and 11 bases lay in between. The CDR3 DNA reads TGTGCCAGCAGCTCTCGACTAGTTAGCACAGATACGCAGTATTTT. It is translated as CASSSRLVSTDTQYF. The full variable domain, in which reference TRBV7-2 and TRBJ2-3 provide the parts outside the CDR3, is GAGVSQSPSNKVTEKGKDVELRCDPISGHTALYWYRQSLGQGLEFLIYFQGNSAPDKSGLPSDRFSAERTGGSVSTLTIQRTQQEDSAVYLCASSSRLVSTDTQYFGPGTRLTVL.

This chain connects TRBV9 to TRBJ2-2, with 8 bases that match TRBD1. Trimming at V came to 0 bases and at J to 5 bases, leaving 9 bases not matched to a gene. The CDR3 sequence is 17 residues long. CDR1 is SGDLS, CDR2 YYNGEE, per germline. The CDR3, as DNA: TGTGCCAGCAGCGTAGAGAACCCGACAGGGGTGACCGGGGAGCTGTTTTTT. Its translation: CASSVENPTGVTGELFF.

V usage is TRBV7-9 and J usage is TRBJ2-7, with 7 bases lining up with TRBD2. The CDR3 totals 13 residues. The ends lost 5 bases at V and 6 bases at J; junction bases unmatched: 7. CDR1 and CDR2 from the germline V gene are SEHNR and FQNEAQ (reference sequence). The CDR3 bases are TGTGCCAGCAGCCCCGTGGGGAGGGGCGAGCAGTACTTC. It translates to CASSPVGRGEQYF.

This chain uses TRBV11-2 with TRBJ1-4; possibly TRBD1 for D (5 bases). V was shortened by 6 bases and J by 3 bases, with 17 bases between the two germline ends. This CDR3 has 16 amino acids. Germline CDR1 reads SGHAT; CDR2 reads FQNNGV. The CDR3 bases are TGTGCCAGCAGGGGGCCAAAGGGCTTACCTAATGAAAAACTGTTTTTT. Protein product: CASRGPKGLPNEKLFF.

The CDR3 DNA reads TGTGCCAGCAGCTTAGGACCGAGGGGGGTTGGGGAGACCCAGTACTTC. Its protein product is CASSLGPRGVGETQYF. The genes are TRBV11-3 and TRBJ2-5, with D possibly being TRBD1 or TRBD2 (6 bases each). There are 16 residues in the CDR3. Trimming took off 1 base at V and 5 bases at J, with 17 bases between the two ends. The germline CDR1 and CDR2 sequences are SGHNT and YENEEA.

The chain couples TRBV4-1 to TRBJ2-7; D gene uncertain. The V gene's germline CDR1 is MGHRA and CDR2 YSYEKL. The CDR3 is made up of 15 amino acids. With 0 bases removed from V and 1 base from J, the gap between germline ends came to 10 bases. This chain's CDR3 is CASSQDPTNSYEQYF. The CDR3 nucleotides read TGCGCCAGCAGCCAAGACCCAACTAATTCCTACGAGCAGTACTTC.

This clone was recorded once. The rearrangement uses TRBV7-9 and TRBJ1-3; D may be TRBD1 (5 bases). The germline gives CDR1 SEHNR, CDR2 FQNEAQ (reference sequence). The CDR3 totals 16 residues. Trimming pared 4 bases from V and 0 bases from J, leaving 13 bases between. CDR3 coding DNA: TGTGCCAGCAGCTCAGGGACCGGTCCCTCTGGAAACACCATATATTTT. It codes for CASSSGTGPSGNTIYF.

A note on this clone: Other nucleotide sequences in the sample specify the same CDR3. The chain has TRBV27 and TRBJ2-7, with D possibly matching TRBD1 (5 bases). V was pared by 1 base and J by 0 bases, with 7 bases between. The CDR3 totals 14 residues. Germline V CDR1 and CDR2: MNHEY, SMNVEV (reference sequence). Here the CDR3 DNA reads TGTGCCAGCAGTTTATTAGGGGACTCCTACGAGCAGTACTTC. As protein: CASSLLGDSYEQYF.

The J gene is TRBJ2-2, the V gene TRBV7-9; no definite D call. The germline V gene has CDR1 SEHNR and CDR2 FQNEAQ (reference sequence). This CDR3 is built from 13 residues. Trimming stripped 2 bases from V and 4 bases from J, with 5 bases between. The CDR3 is CASSLLITGELFF. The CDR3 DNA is TGTGCCAGCAGCTTACTTATCACCGGGGAGCTGTTTTTT.

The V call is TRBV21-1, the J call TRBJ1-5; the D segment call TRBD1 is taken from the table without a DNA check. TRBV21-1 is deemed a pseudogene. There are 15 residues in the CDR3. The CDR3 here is CASSKTGYSNQPQHF. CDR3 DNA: TGTGCCAGCAGCAAGACAGGATATAGCAATCAGCCCCAGCATTTT.